Sequencing of this T cell receptor (beta chain) was carried out in a study of blood T cell repertoires in COVID-19. Study-level information: The United States, Italy and Spain supplied acute and convalescent COVID-19 samples.

Membership in each cohort depended on participant-reported clinical history. Source study methods: Amplification of reference gene primers provided the estimated nucleated cell counts. TCRdb keeps only in-frame clones here, not all; method: immunoSEQ multiplex PCR. Clonal size and the V and J genes are those of that table, whereas D and trimming came from the DNA. The repertoire holds 350,000 or so clones, with under 95% as singletons. Germline CDR1 reads MNHEY; CDR2 reads SMNVEV (reference sequence). Between the trimmed V and J ends, which lost 4 bases and 1 base, there was a span of 10 bases. The CDR3 totals 14 residues.

This receptor was obtained from a woman aged 25 to 45 who had recovered from COVID-19. The V and J genes are TRBV27 and TRBJ1-1; possible D gene TRBD1, 6 bases. The specimen was PBMCs or T cells enriched from blood (not recorded which). The CDR3 sequence is CASSSPTGNTEAFF. The CDR3 coding sequence is TGTGCCAGCAGTTCACCGACAGGGAACACTGAAGCTTTCTTT.